This passage covers 2 T cell receptor beta chains from one sample sequenced in a study of response to subunit inactivated influenza vaccine. TCRdb re-derived calls from the RT-PCR reads in MiXCR, one entry per CDR3 protein. The sample gives some 640,000 distinct CDR3 sequences, approximately 13% of which show up once; around 7% is in the top ten. The material was PBMCs from blood, obtained 14 days before vaccination. Source of these receptors: a man aged 50-60 years who received an inactivated influenza vaccine.

The rearrangement links TRBV7-3 to TRBJ2-2; D might be TRBD2 (5 bases). From germline, CDR1 is SGHTA and CDR2 FQGTGA. The V end was cut by 3 bases, the J end by 6 bases, with 14 bases between. The CDR3 length is 15 residues. The CDR3 nucleotides are TGTGCCAGCAGCTTCAACGTCGGGGTAGCCGGGGAGCTGTTTTTT. Translated, it gives CASSFNVGVAGELFF.

In its sample, this clonotype was seen once. The chain joins TRBV29-1 to TRBJ2-5; D is uncertain. This CDR3 region has 14 residues. Germline V gene sequence: CDR1 SQVTM, CDR2 ANQGSEA. The V and J ends lost 7 bases and 5 bases respectively, with 20 bases between them. The CDR3: CSGRRLGLGETQYF. Here the CDR3 DNA reads TGCAGCGGTCGACGTTTAGGGCTTGGGGAGACCCAGTACTTC.